These T cell receptor beta chains were read from a single sample in a study of blood T cells in healthy people across ages. TCRdb used MiXCR to reprocess the 5' RACE reads, holding one entry per CDR3 protein. In the table there are 1.5 million to 2 million distinct CDR3 sequences, about 28% of which are singletons. Material for sequencing was blood. The receptor source for this set is a young woman in good health. Both conserved end residues are part of each CDR3. The order of the fields is D gene, clone size, J gene, V gene, CDR3 length, CDR3 protein, CDR3 DNA. A D gene is named only where the DNA matches it firmly. A row's size may be missing; if present it is once, few, many or a size class.

D gene: -; clone size: few; J gene: TRBJ2-1; V gene: TRBV5-1; CDR3 length: 17; CDR3 protein: CASSSPVSDSPFDEQFF; CDR3 DNA: TGCGCCAGCAGCTCCCCTGTCTCGGACAGCCCTTTTGATGAGCAGTTCTTC
D gene: -; clone size: few; J gene: TRBJ1-2; V gene: TRBV6-5; CDR3 length: 14; CDR3 protein: CASSRDREAYGYTF; CDR3 DNA: TGTGCCAGCAGCCGGGACCGAGAGGCCTATGGCTACACCTTC
D gene: -; clone size: many; J gene: TRBJ1-1; V gene: TRBV28; CDR3 length: 13; CDR3 protein: CASSLTERTEAFF; CDR3 DNA: TGTGCCAGCAGTCTGACAGAACGCACTGAAGCTTTCTTT
D gene: -; clone size: -; J gene: TRBJ2-1; V gene: TRBV6-2/TRBV6-3; CDR3 length: 15; CDR3 protein: CASVFRGVAYNGQFF; CDR3 DNA: TGTGCCAGCGTATTCAGGGGGGTCGCCTACAATGGGCAGTTCTTC
D gene: TRBD1; clone size: -; J gene: TRBJ2-2; V gene: TRBV12-3/TRBV12-4; CDR3 length: 16; CDR3 protein: CASSSGTGMWTGELFF; CDR3 DNA: TGTGCCAGCAGTTCCGGGACAGGGATGTGGACCGGGGAGCTGTTTTTT
D gene: TRBD2; clone size: many; J gene: TRBJ2-1; V gene: TRBV20-1; CDR3 length: 14; CDR3 protein: CSATGLAGVNEQFF; CDR3 DNA: TGCAGTGCTACGGGACTAGCGGGAGTCAATGAGCAGTTCTTC
D gene: -; clone size: few; J gene: TRBJ1-1; V gene: TRBV12-3/TRBV12-4; CDR3 length: 15; CDR3 protein: CASSPTPGLTGEAFF; CDR3 DNA: TGTGCCAGCAGTCCCACCCCCGGACTCACGGGAGAAGCTTTCTTT
D gene: -; clone size: many; J gene: TRBJ2-1; V gene: TRBV19; CDR3 length: 15; CDR3 protein: CASSIDPNSYNEQFF; CDR3 DNA: TGTGCCAGTAGTATAGATCCTAACTCCTACAATGAGCAGTTCTTC
D gene: TRBD1; clone size: -; J gene: TRBJ1-2; V gene: TRBV27; CDR3 length: 15; CDR3 protein: CASRGTGDLNYGYTF; CDR3 DNA: TGTGCCAGCAGGGGGACAGGGGATCTTAACTATGGCTACACCTTC
D gene: -; clone size: -; J gene: TRBJ1-4; V gene: TRBV28; CDR3 length: 12; CDR3 protein: CASRAGHEKLFF; CDR3 DNA: TGTGCCAGCAGGGCCGGGCATGAAAAACTGTTTTTT